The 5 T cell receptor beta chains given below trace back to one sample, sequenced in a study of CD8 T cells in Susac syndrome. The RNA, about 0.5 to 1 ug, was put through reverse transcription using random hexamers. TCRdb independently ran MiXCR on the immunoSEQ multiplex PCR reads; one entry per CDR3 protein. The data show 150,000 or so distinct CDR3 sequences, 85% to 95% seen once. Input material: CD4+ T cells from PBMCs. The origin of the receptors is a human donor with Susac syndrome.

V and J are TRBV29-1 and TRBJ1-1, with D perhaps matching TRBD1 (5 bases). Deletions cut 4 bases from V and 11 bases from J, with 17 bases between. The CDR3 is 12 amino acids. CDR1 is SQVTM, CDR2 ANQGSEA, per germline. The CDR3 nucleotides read TGCAGCGTTGGTCGTGAAGACAGTCTCGCTTTCTTT. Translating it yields CSVGREDSLAFF. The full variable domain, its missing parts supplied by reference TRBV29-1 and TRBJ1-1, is SAVISQKPSRDICQRGTSLTIQCQVDSQVTMMFWYRQQPGQSLTLIATANQGSEATYESGFVIDKFPISRPNLTFSTLTVSNMSPEDSSIYLCSVGREDSLAFFGQGTRLTVV.

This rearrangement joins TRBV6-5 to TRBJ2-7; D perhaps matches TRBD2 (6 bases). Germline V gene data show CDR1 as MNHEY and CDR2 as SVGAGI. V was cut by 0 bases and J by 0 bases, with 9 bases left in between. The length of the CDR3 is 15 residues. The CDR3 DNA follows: TGTGCCAGCAGTTACTCGGCGGGGATCTCCTACGAGCAGTACTTC. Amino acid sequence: CASSYSAGISYEQYF.

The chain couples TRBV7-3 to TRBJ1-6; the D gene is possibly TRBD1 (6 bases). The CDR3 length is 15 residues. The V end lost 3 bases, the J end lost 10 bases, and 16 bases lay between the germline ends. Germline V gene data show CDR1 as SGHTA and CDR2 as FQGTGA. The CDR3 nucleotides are TGTGCCAGCAGCTTGGTTGGGCAGGGGCGATCACCCCTCCACTTT. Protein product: CASSLVGQGRSPLHF.

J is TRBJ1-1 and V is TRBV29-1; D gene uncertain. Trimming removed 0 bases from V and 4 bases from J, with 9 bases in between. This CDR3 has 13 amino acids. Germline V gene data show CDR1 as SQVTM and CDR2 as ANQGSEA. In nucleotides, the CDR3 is TGCAGCGTTGAAGAACCGGGAGCCACTGAAGCTTTCTTT. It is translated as CSVEEPGATEAFF. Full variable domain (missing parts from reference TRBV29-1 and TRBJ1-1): SAVISQKPSRDICQRGTSLTIQCQVDSQVTMMFWYRQQPGQSLTLIATANQGSEATYESGFVIDKFPISRPNLTFSTLTVSNMSPEDSSIYLCSVEEPGATEAFFGQGTRLTVV.

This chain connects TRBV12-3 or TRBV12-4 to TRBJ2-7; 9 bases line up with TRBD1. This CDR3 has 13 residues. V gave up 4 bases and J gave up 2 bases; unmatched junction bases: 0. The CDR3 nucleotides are TGTGCCAGCAGTTGGGACAGGGCCTACGAGCAGTACTTC. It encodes CASSWDRAYEQYF.